The 23 T cell receptor beta chains in this list originate from one sample, sequenced in a study of blood T cell repertoires in COVID-19. TCRdb's copy holds only in-frame clones and misses some; the assay was immunoSEQ multiplex PCR. The table records 220,000 or so clones, roughly 82% of them present only once. The specimen sequenced was PBMCs or T cells enriched from blood (not recorded which). These receptors originate from a woman between 50 and 59 years old who had recovered from COVID-19.

This clone was counted only a few times. The J gene is TRBJ1-1, the V gene TRBV5-4; D is perhaps TRBD1 (6 bases). This CDR3 region has 13 residues. V was trimmed by 1 base and J by 10 bases, leaving 14 bases between them. Germline CDR1 SGHNT, CDR2 YYREEE (reference sequence). For the CDR3, the DNA is TGTGCCAGCAGCTTGCCCGGACAGCTTGTAGCTTTCTTT. This translates into CASSLPGQLVAFF. Combining the CDR3 with reference TRBV5-4 and TRBJ1-1 gives the whole variable domain ETGVTQSPTHLIKTRGQQVTLRCSSQSGHNTVSWYQQALGQGPQFIFQYYREEENGRGNFPPRFSGLQFPNYSSELNVNALELDDSALYLCASSLPGQLVAFFGQGTRLTVV.

The chain carries TRBV18 and TRBJ1-1; TRBD1 aligns across 7 bases. The CDR3 sequence is 13 residues long. The ends lost 1 base at V and 7 bases at J; junction bases unmatched: 3. Germline assignment: CDR1 KGHSH and CDR2 LQKENI. The DNA of the CDR3 is TGTGCCAGCTCACCACATGGGGACAGTGAAGCTTTCTTT. Translation: CASSPHGDSEAFF.

CDR3 sequence reads: CASSSTGTGDSSPLHF. The CDR3 DNA reads TGTGCCAGCAGTTCCACCGGGACAGGGGATAGTTCACCCCTCCACTTT. The V gene is TRBV6-5, the J gene TRBJ1-6; 10 positions agree with TRBD1. With V trimmed by 4 bases and J by 9 bases, 9 bases remained unmatched. The CDR3 consists of 16 residues. Germline CDR1 MNHEY, CDR2 SVGAGI.

Comment on this clone: The junction departs from germline at one end; a sequencing error may be responsible. This sequence joins TRBV7-7 and TRBJ2-1; 7 bases map to TRBD1. Germline CDR1 reads SSHAT; CDR2 reads FNYEAQ (reference sequence). The CDR3 has 15 residues. The CDR3 DNA sequence: TGTGCTAGCAGCTTAGGCAGGGGGTCTTACAATGAGCAGTTCTTC. This codes for CASSLGRGSYNEQFF.

The chain couples TRBV7-2 to TRBJ1-5, with D unresolved. Germline V gene sequence: CDR1 SGHTA, CDR2 FQGNSA. The CDR3 runs to 13 residues. The V end was cut by 2 bases, the J end by 5 bases, with 7 bases between. The CDR3: CASSLMRDQPQHF. The DNA for the CDR3 is TGTGCCAGCAGCTTAATGAGGGATCAGCCCCAGCATTTT.

The chain is built from TRBV30 and TRBJ2-7; D is ambiguous. Looked up from germline, CDR1 is GTSNPN and CDR2 is SVGIG (reference sequence). This CDR3 has 11 residues. Deletions cut 3 bases from V and 6 bases from J, with 9 bases between. CDR3 protein: CAWRTSGEQYF. CDR3 DNA sequence: TGTGCCTGGAGGACTTCGGGCGAGCAGTACTTC.

The chain joins TRBV5-1 to TRBJ1-1; 8 bases agree with TRBD1. Trimming took 0 bases from V and 2 from J; bases not matched to a gene: 6. The germline CDR1 and CDR2 sequences are SGHRS and YFSETQ. The CDR3 has 16 residues. The CDR3 bases are TGCGCCAGCAGCTTGGTACGGACAGGGACCAACACTGAAGCTTTCTTT. It translates to CASSLVRTGTNTEAFF.

This clone was counted once. V gene TRBV4-3 combines with J gene TRBJ1-1; 10 nucleotides line up with TRBD1. Trimming took 3 bases from V and 7 from J; bases not matched to a gene: 14. Germline CDR1 reads LGHNA; CDR2 reads YSLEER. This CDR3 has 17 amino acids. The DNA for the CDR3 is TGCGCCAGCAGCCAGCCACTACCGGGACAGGGGTCGGGTGAAGCTTTCTTT. Its translation: CASSQPLPGQGSGEAFF.

This rearrangement joins TRBV4-3 to TRBJ2-2, with D perhaps matching TRBD1 (6 bases). This CDR3 spans 17 amino acids. Germline CDR1 and CDR2: LGHNA and YSLEER. V lost 0 bases, J lost 4 bases, and 15 bases lay in between. The CDR3 DNA is TGCGCCAGCAGCCAAGACTCTTGGGGGCAAGGCACCGGGGAGCTGTTTTTT. This sequence encodes CASSQDSWGQGTGELFF.

The chain joins TRBV3-1 (or the pseudogene TRBV3-2) to TRBJ2-6, with no clear D. The V end was cut by 7 bases, the J end by 1 base, with 11 bases between. In germline, CDR1 is LGHDT, CDR2 YNNKEL (reference sequence). The CDR3 has 15 amino acids. Written as DNA, the CDR3 is TGTGCCAGCACCCGTCAGTCGTCTGGGGCCAACGTCCTGACTTTC. Encoded protein: CASTRQSSGANVLTF.

This chain links TRBV6-2 or TRBV6-3 with TRBJ1-5, with TRBD1 identical over 9 bases. The germline V gene encodes CDR1 MNHEY and CDR2 SVGEGT. The CDR3 runs 14 residues. The junction had 5 bases not matched to a gene; V was cut back by 4 bases and J by 7 bases. Here the CDR3 DNA reads TGTGCCAGCAGTTTCAATACAGGGGGCCAGCCCCAGCATTTT. This encodes CASSFNTGGQPQHF.

A few counts support this clone. The chain has TRBV5-1 and TRBJ2-3; D is undetermined. Germline CDR1 and CDR2: SGHRS and YFSETQ. This CDR3 is 12 amino acids long. V was trimmed by 1 base and J by 5 bases, leaving 5 bases between them. The CDR3 protein is CASSLTVDTQYF. In DNA form, the CDR3 reads TGCGCCAGCAGCTTGACTGTAGATACGCAGTATTTT.

This clone was counted a single time. This chain joins TRBV7-2 and TRBJ2-6, with 8 nucleotides matching TRBD1. The ends lost 1 base at V and 3 bases at J; junction bases unmatched: 8. Per the germline V gene, CDR1 is SGHTA and CDR2 is FQGNSA. The CDR3 runs to 18 residues. The CDR3 protein is CASSLGPPGGYGANVLTF. CDR3 bases: TGTGCCAGCAGCTTAGGCCCCCCAGGGGGCTATGGGGCCAACGTCCTGACTTTC.

The genes are TRBV9 and TRBJ2-1, with D perhaps TRBD2 (6 bases). This CDR3 is 15 amino acids long. Germline V gene data show CDR1 as SGDLS and CDR2 as YYNGEE. Trimming removed 3 bases at V and 4 bases at J, with 14 bases between. The CDR3 DNA reads as TGTGCCAGCAGCGCTACGGGACTTATATACAATGAGCAGTTCTTC. Protein sequence: CASSATGLIYNEQFF. The full variable domain, rest sourced from reference TRBV9 and TRBJ2-1, is DSGVTQTPKHLITATGQRVTLRCSPRSGDLSVYWYQQSLDQGLQFLIQYYNGEERAKGNILERFSAQQFPDLHSELNLSSLELGDSALYFCASSATGLIYNEQFFGPGTRLTVL.

On this clone itself: The junction shows a germline mismatch at one end, possibly a read error. The chain combines TRBV7-9 with TRBJ2-1; D possibly corresponds to TRBD2 (5 bases). The CDR3 runs 14 residues. From germline, CDR1 is SEHNR and CDR2 FQNEAQ (reference sequence). DNA for the CDR3: TGTGCCAGTAGCTTATACGAGGGTTCCGGCGAGCAGTTCTTC. Its protein is CASSLYEGSGEQFF. Looking up the rest from reference TRBV7-9 and TRBJ2-1 gives the full variable domain: DTGVSQNPRHKITKRGQNVTFRCDPISEHNRLYWYRQTLGQGPEFLTYFQNEAQLEKSRLLSDRFSAERPKGSFSTLEIQRTEQGDSAMYLCASSLYEGSGEQFFGPGTRLTVL.

This clone appeared once. V and J are TRBV9 and TRBJ2-1; 8 bases agree with TRBD1. J was trimmed by 8 bases and V by 4 bases; bases with no gene match: 11. In germline, CDR1 is SGDLS, CDR2 YYNGEE. The CDR3 runs 15 residues. The CDR3 DNA is TGTGCCAGCAGCAAGGAGGGGGCAGGGGGCCATGAGCAGTTCTTC. Amino acid sequence: CASSKEGAGGHEQFF. The variable domain in full, completed from reference TRBV9 and TRBJ2-1, reads DSGVTQTPKHLITATGQRVTLRCSPRSGDLSVYWYQQSLDQGLQFLIQYYNGEERAKGNILERFSAQQFPDLHSELNLSSLELGDSALYFCASSKEGAGGHEQFFGPGTRLTVL.

The chain links TRBV15 to TRBJ2-5, with TRBD2 matching 7 bases. Germline CDR1 LNHNV, CDR2 YYDKDF (reference sequence). The trim removed 0 bases at V and 5 bases at J, leaving 12 bases unmatched. The CDR3 is made up of 17 amino acids. The CDR3 is CATSRDVLVGGGETQYF. The CDR3 region has the DNA TGTGCCACCAGCAGAGATGTTTTGGTTGGGGGAGGGGAGACCCAGTACTTC.

The chain has TRBV25-1 and TRBJ1-4; D gene unclear. Germline lookup yields CDR1 MGHDK and CDR2 SYGVNS. The CDR3 runs 16 residues. V lost 0 bases and J 0 bases, leaving 8 bases between the germline ends. CDR3 coding DNA: TGTGCCAGCAGTGAATATACAGCTGCAACTAATGAAAAACTGTTTTTT. Protein: CASSEYTAATNEKLFF.

The genes are TRBV27 and TRBJ2-1; tentatively, D is TRBD1 (6 bases). The germline V gene has CDR1 MNHEY and CDR2 SMNVEV (reference sequence). Trimming removed 2 bases from V and 8 bases from J, with 10 bases in between. The CDR3 is made up of 13 amino acids. The CDR3 sequence: CASSLTGWYEQFF. The CDR3 DNA reads TGTGCCAGCAGTTTAACAGGGTGGTATGAGCAGTTCTTC.

This chain links TRBV3-1 (or the pseudogene TRBV3-2) with TRBJ1-4; D unresolved. Germline loops: CDR1 LGHDT, CDR2 YNNKEL (reference sequence). CDR3 size: 11 residues. Trimming pared 0 bases from V and 11 bases from J, leaving 4 bases between. CDR3 protein: CASSQDMKLFF. DNA for the CDR3: TGTGCCAGCAGCCAAGATATGAAACTGTTTTTT.

This clone was counted only a few times. Other DNA sequences of this sample code for an identical CDR3. The chain uses TRBV6-5 and TRBJ1-1; 8 bases align to TRBD1. After removal of 2 bases from V and 1 base from J, the junction contained 6 bases not matched to a gene. Germline CDR1 and CDR2: MNHEY and SVGAGI. This CDR3 is 16 amino acids long. The DNA of the CDR3 is TGTGCCAGCAGTTACCGCACAGGGGGTGGGAACACTGAAGCTTTCTTT. Translation: CASSYRTGGGNTEAFF.

J is TRBJ2-1 and V is TRBV2, with 8 nucleotides matching TRBD1. This CDR3 region has 15 residues. The V gene end was trimmed by 3 bases and the J gene end by 6 bases; junction bases not matched to a gene: 7. Germline CDR1 SNHLY, CDR2 FYNNEI. In nucleotides, the CDR3 is TGTGCCAGCAGTGAGGTCAGAGGACAGGGCAATGAGCAGTTCTTC. Translated: CASSEVRGQGNEQFF.

The chain employs TRBV5-1 and TRBJ2-3, with TRBD1 matching 8 bases. CDR3 size: 15 residues. Germline V lookup: CDR1 SGHRS, CDR2 YFSETQ. V was clipped by 3 bases and J by 2 bases; unmatched bases: 5. CDR3 coding DNA: TGCGCCAGCAGCTGGGGGACAGGCGTCACAGATACGCAGTATTTT. It codes for CASSWGTGVTDTQYF.